The source of this TCR beta chain is a study of Ad26.COV2.S vaccination and SARS-CoV-2 variants. About the research overall: The authors gave Ad26.COV2.S intramuscularly, either once or twice 56 days apart.

The protocol was immunoSEQ multiplex PCR, while the TCRdb copy is restricted to in-frame clones and leaves out a portion. The profile shows a few hundred thousand clones, around 87% of them singletons. The treatment: around 19 received Ad26.COV2.S at low or high dose, single or two shots; a few received placebo; per-sample allocation not given. Sampling happened 63 days after the first vaccine or placebo injection. V shed 1 base, J shed 3 bases, and the junction held 10 bases outside the gene matches. The CDR3 is made up of 18 amino acids. Germline loops: CDR1 LGHNA, CDR2 YSLEER. The source is a person aged 18-65 years who received the Ad26.COV2.S COVID-19 vaccine or a placebo. Here the sequenced sample was peripheral blood, taken in a trial of Ad26.COV2.S vaccine versus placebo. The J gene is TRBJ2-3, the V gene TRBV4-3; 10 bases map to TRBD1. The CDR3 loop reads CASSQGWPGQGRTDTQYF. Here the CDR3 DNA reads TGCGCCAGCAGCCAAGGCTGGCCGGGACAGGGGAGGACAGATACGCAGTATTTT.